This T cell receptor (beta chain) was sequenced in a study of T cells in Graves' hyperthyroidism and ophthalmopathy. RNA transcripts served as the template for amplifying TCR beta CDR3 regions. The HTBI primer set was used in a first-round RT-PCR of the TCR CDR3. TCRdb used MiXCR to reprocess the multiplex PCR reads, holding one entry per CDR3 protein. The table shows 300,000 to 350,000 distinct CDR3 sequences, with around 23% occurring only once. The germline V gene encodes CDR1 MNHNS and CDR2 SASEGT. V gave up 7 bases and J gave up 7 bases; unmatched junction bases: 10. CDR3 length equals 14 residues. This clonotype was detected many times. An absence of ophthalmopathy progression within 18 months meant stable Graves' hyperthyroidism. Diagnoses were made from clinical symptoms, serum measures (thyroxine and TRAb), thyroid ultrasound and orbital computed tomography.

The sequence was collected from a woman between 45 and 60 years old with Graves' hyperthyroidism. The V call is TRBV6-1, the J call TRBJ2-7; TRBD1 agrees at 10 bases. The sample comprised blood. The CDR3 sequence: CASTETGGLGEQYF. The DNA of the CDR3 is TGTGCCAGCACCGAGACAGGGGGCCTTGGGGAGCAGTACTTC.